This T cell receptor beta chain is drawn from a study of shared clonotypes between healthy human individuals. In the study's own analysis: Junction-only sequences without quality scores were provided by ImmunoSEQ, so filtering was different. Clones were read by immunoSEQ multiplex PCR, and TCRdb kept only the in-frame ones, dropping some. That table supplies the V and J calls and clone size; D and trimming were determined from the DNA. Of roughly 2.2 million clones in the sample, under 95% are singletons; the top ten hold approximately 0.4%. V was cut by 4 bases and J by 3 bases, with 13 bases left in between. The CDR3 extends over 14 amino acids. Germline CDR1 SQVTM, CDR2 ANQGSEA.

The chain links TRBV29-1 to TRBJ2-1, with D perhaps matching TRBD2 (7 bases). Sequenced: naive CD4+ T cells from PBMCs. This sample's subset: CD45RA+ positively selected. The TCR originated in a man between 18 and 29 years old in good health. Some clones in this sample may be carry-over from other donors' samples. Here the CDR3 DNA reads TGCAGCGTTGTGGGGGGGCTGAGCTACAATGAGCAGTTCTTC. It translates to CSVVGGLSYNEQFF.